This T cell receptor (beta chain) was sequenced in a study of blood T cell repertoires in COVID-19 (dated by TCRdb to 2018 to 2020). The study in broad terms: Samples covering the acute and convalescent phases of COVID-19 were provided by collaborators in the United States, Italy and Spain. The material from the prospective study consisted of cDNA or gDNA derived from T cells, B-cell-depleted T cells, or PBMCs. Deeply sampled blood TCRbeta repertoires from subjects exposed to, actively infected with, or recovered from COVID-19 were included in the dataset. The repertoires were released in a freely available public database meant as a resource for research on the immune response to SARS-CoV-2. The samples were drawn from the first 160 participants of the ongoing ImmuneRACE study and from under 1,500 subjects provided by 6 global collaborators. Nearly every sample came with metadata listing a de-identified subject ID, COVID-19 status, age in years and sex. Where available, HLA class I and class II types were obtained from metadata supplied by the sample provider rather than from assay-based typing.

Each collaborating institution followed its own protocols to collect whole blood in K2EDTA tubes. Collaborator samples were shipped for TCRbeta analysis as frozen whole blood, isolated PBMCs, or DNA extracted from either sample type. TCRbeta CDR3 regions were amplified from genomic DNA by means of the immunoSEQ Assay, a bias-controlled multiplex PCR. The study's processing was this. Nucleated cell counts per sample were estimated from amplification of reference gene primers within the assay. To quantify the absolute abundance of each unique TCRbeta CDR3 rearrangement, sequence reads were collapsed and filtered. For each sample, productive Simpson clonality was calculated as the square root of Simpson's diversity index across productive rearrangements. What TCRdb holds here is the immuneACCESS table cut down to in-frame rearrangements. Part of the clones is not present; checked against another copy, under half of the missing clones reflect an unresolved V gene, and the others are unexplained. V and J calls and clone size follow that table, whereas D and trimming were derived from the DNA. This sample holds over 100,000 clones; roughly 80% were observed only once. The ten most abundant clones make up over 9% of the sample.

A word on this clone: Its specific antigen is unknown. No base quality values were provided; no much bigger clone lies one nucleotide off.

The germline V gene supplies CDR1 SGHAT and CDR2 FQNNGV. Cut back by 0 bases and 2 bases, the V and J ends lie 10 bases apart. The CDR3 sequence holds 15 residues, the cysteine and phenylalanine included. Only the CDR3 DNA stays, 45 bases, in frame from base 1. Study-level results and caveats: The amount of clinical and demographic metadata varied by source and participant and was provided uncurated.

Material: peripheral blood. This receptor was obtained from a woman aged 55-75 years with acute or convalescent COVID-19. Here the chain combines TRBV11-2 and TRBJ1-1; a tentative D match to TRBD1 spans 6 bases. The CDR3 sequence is CASSLDRGGNTEAFF. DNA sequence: TGTGCCAGCAGCTTAGATCGAGGGGGAAACACTGAAGCTTTCTTT.